This TCR beta chain was sequenced for a study of T-cell memory formation after mild COVID-19 (dated by TCRdb to about 2021). Looking at the study overall: TCR sequence clusters from the two donors were largely donor specific. Longitudinal TCRalpha and TCRbeta repertoire sequencing tracked T-cell clones expanding and contracting after mild COVID-19 in two donors. The cohort was made up of two young adult volunteers, one female and one male, who were previously healthy. The study at large found these results: Contracting CD4+ clones were found mainly in CM and EM memory subsets, while CD8+ clones were enriched in EMRA. From day 15 to 85, contracting clones showed balanced CD4/CD8 phenotypes, whereas a second wave of clones that expanded from day 15 to 37 leaned towards CD4+. SARS-CoV-2 specificity was not confirmed for the second-wave clones peaking on day 37. Only a couple of mild cases were covered in the study, and larger cohorts including severe cases with pre-infection samples were considered necessary. Some responding clones were detected in pre-infection memory, suggesting pre-existing cross-reactive memory T cells joined the SARS-CoV-2 response.

Ficoll-Paque density gradient centrifugation was used to isolate PBMCs. A word on this clonotype: Which antigen it targets is not known. No per-base quality is available; no much larger clone lies one base away.

The instrument was an Illumina NovaSeq 6000. TCRalpha and TCRbeta cDNA libraries were constructed by 5'RACE with constant-segment primers, with sample barcodes and unique molecular identifiers being introduced. RNA was extracted from every sample with Trizol reagent. Libraries were amplified in two PCR steps, with a second sample barcode and Illumina TruSeq adapters added in the second step. The libraries were sequenced on an Illumina NovaSeq using 2 x 150 bp paired-end reads. As for the authors' bioinformatics: With migec v1.2.7, reads were demultiplexed and then collapsed into UMI-guided consensus sequences. With mixcr v2.1.11, UMI consensuses were aligned to TRA and TRB V and J templates and assembled into clonotypes. Clonotypes were classified as expanded or contracted when called significant by both edgeR and NoisET, with noise models trained on biological replicates. For edgeR calls, the thresholds were a false discovery rate-adjusted p below 0.01 and a log2 fold-change of 1. As an exploratory analysis of dynamics, PCA with hierarchical clustering was applied to max-normalized trajectories of the 1000 most abundant clonotypes. Each responding clone was given a CD4 or CD8 phenotype based on the CD4+ and CD8+ repertoires, which had been sequenced separately. TCRdb ran its own pipeline on the public reads, namely fastp trimming at Q25 and MiXCR clone calling, and kept in-frame beta chains. Entries are consolidated by CDR3 protein sequence, retaining the most common genes and DNA. TCRdb assigned the V and J calls; the authors' analysis was not used. The sample table lists some 290,000 distinct CDR3 sequences, 16% of them with a count of one. The biggest ten clones account for about 23% of the sample.

V loses 4 bases, J loses 1 base, and the germline ends lie 9 bases apart. The CDR3 holds 14 amino acids from the cysteine to the phenylalanine. Here the CDR3 DNA is all that survives: 42 bases in frame from base 1. The chain links TRBV12-3 or TRBV12-4 with TRBJ2-3; matching of 6 bases hints at TRBD2 as the D gene. The specimen sequenced was PBMCs or a T cell subset sorted from them (not recorded which). This TCR was recovered from a man between 18 and 29 years old who had mild COVID-19 (a few samples of this study predate the infection). The sample titles of this study are shuffled in the database, so cell type and time point are left out; the donor was told from shared clones. In nucleotide form, the sequence is TGTGCCAGCAGTTGGGGGGATGGCACAGATACGCAGTATTTT. This is translated as CASSWGDGTDTQYF.